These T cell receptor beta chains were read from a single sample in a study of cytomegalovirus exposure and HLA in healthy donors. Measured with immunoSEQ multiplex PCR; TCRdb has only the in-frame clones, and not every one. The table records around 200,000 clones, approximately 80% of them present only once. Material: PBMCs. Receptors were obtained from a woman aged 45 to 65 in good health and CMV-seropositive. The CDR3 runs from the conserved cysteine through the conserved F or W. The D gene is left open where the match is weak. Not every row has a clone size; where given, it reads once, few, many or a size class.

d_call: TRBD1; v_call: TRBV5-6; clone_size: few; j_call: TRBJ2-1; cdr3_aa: CASSFYRGSYNEQFF; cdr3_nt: TGTGCCAGCAGCTTTTACAGGGGCTCCTACAATGAGCAGTTCTTC
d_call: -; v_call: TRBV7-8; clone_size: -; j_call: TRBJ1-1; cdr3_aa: CASSADRNTEAFF; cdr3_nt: TGTGCCAGCAGCGCGGACAGGAACACTGAAGCTTTCTTT
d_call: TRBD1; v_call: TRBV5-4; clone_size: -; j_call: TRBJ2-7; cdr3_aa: CASSLDRGSYEQYF; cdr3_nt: TGTGCCAGCAGTTTAGACAGGGGATCCTACGAGCAGTACTTC
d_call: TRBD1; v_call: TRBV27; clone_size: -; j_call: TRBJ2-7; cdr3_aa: CASSLGQGIDEQYF; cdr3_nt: TGTGCCAGCAGTTTGGGACAGGGAATCGACGAGCAGTACTTC
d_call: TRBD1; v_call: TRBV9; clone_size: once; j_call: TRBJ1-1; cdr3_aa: CASSARQGVNTEAFF; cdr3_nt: TGTGCCAGCAGCGCTAGACAGGGAGTGAACACTGAAGCTTTCTTT
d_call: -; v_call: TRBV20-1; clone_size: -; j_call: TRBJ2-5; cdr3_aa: CSAIRQETQYF; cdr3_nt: TGCAGTGCTATCAGACAAGAGACCCAGTACTTC
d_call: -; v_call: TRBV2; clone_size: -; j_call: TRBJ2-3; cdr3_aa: CASSSQGMGDTQYF; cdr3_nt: TGTGCCAGCAGTTCCCAGGGAATGGGAGATACGCAGTATTTT
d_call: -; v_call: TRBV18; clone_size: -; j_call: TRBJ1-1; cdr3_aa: CASSPGQNTEAFF; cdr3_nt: TGTGCCAGCTCACCAGGGCAGAACACTGAAGCTTTCTTT
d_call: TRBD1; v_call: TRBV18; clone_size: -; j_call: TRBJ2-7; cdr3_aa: CASSLSLYGQGGEQYF; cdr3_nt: TGTGCCAGCTCATTATCCCTTTACGGACAGGGCGGCGAGCAGTACTTC
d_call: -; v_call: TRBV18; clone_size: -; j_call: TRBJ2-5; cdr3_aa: CASSPPSQGETQYF; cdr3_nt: TGTGCCAGCTCACCACCGTCACAGGGAGAGACCCAGTACTTC
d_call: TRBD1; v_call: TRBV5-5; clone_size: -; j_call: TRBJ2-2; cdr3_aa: CASSKADRGHTGELFF; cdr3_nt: TGTGCCAGCAGCAAGGCCGACAGGGGGCACACCGGGGAGCTGTTTTTT
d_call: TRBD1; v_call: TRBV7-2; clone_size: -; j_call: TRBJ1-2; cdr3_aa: CASSSPGQGPSYTF; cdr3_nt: TGTGCCAGCAGCTCGCCGGGACAGGGGCCGAGCTACACCTTC
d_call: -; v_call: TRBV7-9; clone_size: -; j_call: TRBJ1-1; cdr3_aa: CASKQTGFTEAFF; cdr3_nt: TGTGCCAGCAAGCAAACAGGGTTCACTGAAGCTTTCTTT
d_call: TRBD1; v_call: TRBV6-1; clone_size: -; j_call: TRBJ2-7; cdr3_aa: CASIGQGAGYEQYF; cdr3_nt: TGTGCCAGCATAGGACAGGGGGCAGGCTACGAGCAGTACTTC
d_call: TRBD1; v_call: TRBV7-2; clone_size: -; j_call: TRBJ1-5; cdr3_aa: CASSPSGGTSNQPQHF; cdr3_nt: TGTGCCAGCAGCCCTTCAGGGGGCACGAGCAATCAGCCCCAGCATTTT
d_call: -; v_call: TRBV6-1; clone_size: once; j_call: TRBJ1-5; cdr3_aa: CASRRGGRQPQHF; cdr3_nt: TGTGCCAGCAGACGGGGGGGCCGTCAGCCCCAGCATTTT
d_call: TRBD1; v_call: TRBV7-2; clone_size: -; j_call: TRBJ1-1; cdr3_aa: CASSIDRVTEAFF; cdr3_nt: TGTGCCAGCAGCATCGACAGGGTCACTGAAGCTTTCTTT
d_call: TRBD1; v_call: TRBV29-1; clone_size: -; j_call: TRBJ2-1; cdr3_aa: CSVQYGAGTGDDEQFF; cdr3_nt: TGCAGCGTCCAATACGGCGCCGGGACAGGGGATGATGAGCAGTTCTTC
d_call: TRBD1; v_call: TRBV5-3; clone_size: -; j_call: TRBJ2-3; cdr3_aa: CARSPGTGGSKSTDTQYF; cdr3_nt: TGTGCCAGAAGCCCCGGGACAGGGGGTAGTAAAAGCACAGATACGCAGTATTTT
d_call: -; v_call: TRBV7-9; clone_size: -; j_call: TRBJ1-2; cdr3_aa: CASSLGSDFSGYTF; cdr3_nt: TGTGCCAGCAGCTTAGGATCGGACTTCTCGGGCTACACCTTC
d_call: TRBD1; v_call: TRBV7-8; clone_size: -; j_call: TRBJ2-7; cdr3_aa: CASSLLAWGQDKNEQYF; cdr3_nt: TGTGCCAGCAGCTTACTAGCCTGGGGACAGGACAAAAACGAGCAGTACTTC
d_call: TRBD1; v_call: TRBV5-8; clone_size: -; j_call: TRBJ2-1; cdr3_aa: CASSSPGQAGNEQFF; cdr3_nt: TGTGCCAGCAGCTCCCCGGGACAGGCGGGGAATGAGCAGTTCTTC
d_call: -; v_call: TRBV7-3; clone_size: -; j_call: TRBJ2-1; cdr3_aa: CASSPDSMVYNEQFF; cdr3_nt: TGTGCCAGCAGCCCAGACAGTATGGTGTACAATGAGCAGTTCTTC
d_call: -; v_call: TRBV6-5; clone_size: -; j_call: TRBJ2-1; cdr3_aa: CASSYRTDTHNEQFF; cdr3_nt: TGTGCCAGCAGTTACCGTACGGACACCCACAATGAGCAGTTCTTC
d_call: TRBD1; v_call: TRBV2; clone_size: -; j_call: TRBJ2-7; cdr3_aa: CASKRQGAYEQYF; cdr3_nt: TGTGCCAGCAAGCGACAGGGGGCCTACGAGCAGTACTTC
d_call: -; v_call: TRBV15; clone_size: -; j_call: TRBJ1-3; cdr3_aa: CATSRTGTGNTIYF; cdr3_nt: TGTGCCACCAGCAGAACAGGGACTGGAAACACCATATATTTT
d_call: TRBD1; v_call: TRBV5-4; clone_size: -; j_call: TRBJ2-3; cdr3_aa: CASSPTGLRRTDTQYF; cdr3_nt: TGTGCCAGCAGCCCGACAGGGTTAAGAAGAACAGATACGCAGTATTTT
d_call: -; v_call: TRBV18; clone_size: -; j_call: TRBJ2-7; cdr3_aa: CASSPITRGYEQYF; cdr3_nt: TGTGCCAGCTCACCAATTACAAGGGGCTACGAGCAGTACTTC
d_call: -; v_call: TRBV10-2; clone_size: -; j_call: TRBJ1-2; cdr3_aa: CASSESVEVNYGYTF; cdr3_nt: TGCGCCAGCAGTGAGTCGGTAGAGGTTAACTATGGCTACACCTTC
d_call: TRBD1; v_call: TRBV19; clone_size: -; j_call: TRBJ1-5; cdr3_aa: CASSIPGQGVNQPQHF; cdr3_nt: TGTGCCAGTAGTATCCCAGGACAGGGGGTAAATCAGCCCCAGCATTTT
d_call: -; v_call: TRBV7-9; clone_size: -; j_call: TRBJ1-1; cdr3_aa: CASSLEGHTEAFF; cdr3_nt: TGTGCCAGCAGCTTAGAGGGGCACACTGAAGCTTTCTTT
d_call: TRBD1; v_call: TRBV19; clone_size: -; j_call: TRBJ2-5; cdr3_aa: CATTGGKQETQYF; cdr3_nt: TGTGCCACGACAGGGGGCAAACAAGAGACCCAGTACTTC
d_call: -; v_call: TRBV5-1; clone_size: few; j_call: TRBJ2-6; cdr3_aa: CASSLTASGANVLTF; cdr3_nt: TGCGCCAGCAGCTTGACAGCCTCTGGGGCCAACGTCCTGACTTTC
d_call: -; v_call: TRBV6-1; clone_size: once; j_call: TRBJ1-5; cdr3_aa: CASSEAPSRQPQHF; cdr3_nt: TGTGCCAGCAGTGAAGCCCCCTCTAGACAGCCCCAGCATTTT
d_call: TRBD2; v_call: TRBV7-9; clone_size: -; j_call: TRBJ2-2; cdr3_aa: CASSRGTSNANTGELFF; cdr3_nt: TGTGCCAGCAGCCGAGGGACTAGCAATGCAAACACCGGGGAGCTGTTTTTT
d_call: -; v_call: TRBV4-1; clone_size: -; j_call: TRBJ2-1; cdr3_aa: CASSQDGNEQFF; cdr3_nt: TGCGCCAGCAGCCAAGACGGCAATGAGCAGTTCTTC
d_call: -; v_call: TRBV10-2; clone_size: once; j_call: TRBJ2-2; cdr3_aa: CASTSGLSRGTGELFF; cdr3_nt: TGCGCCAGTACCTCGGGCCTATCAAGGGGGACCGGGGAGCTGTTTTTT
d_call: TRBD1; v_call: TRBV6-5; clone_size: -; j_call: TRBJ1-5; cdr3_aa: CASTRGMGQNQPQHF; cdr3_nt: TGTGCCAGCACCAGGGGGATGGGTCAGAATCAGCCCCAGCATTTT
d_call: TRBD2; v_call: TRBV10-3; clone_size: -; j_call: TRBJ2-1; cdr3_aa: CAISDPAGTSPAKGQFF; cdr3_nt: TGTGCCATCAGTGACCCGGCCGGGACTAGCCCCGCGAAAGGGCAGTTCTTC
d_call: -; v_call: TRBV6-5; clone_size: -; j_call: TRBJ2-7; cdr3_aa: CASTRVAGALYEQYF; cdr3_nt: TGTGCCAGCACCCGAGTGGCGGGGGCCCTCTACGAGCAGTACTTC
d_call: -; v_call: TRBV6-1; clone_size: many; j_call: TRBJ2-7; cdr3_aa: CASSEASSTGSEQYF; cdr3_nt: TGTGCCAGCAGTGAAGCGTCGTCCACCGGGAGCGAGCAGTACTTC
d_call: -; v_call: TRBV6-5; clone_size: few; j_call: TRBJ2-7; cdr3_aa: CASTQAGATYEQYF; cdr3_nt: TGTGCCAGCACCCAGGCAGGGGCGACCTACGAGCAGTACTTC
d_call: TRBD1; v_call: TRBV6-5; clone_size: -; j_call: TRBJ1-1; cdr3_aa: CASTIRQGRNTEAFF; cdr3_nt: TGTGCCAGCACTATCCGACAGGGTCGGAACACTGAAGCTTTCTTT